This T cell receptor (beta chain) was sequenced for a study of CD8 T cells in Susac syndrome. Sequencing of TCR beta was performed on blood CD8+ T cells and on blood CD4+ T cells. RNA, at about 0.45 to 1 ug, was reverse transcribed with random hexamers. TCRdb fed the immunoSEQ multiplex PCR reads into MiXCR, producing one record per CDR3 protein. The table shows fewer than 250,000 distinct CDR3 sequences, with roughly nine tenths occurring only once. Sequenced material: CD8+ T cells from PBMCs. This sequence originates from a human donor with multiple sclerosis.

The CDR3: CASSPLAGVSYNEQFF. The CDR3 DNA sequence: TGTGCCAGCAGCCCTCTAGCGGGAGTATCTTACAATGAGCAGTTCTTC. The J gene is TRBJ2-1, the V gene TRBV7-9; 10 nucleotides match TRBD2. Germline lookup yields CDR1 SEHNR and CDR2 FQNEAQ (reference sequence). With 5 bases clipped from V and 4 bases from J, the junction kept 8 bases outside the gene matches. CDR3 length equals 16 residues. Based on the CDR3 plus reference TRBV7-9 and TRBJ2-1, the full variable domain is DTGVSQNPRHKITKRGQNVTFRCDPISEHNRLYWYRQTLGQGPEFLTYFQNEAQLEKSRLLSDRFSAERPKGSFSTLEIQRTEQGDSAMYLCASSPLAGVSYNEQFFGPGTRLTVL.